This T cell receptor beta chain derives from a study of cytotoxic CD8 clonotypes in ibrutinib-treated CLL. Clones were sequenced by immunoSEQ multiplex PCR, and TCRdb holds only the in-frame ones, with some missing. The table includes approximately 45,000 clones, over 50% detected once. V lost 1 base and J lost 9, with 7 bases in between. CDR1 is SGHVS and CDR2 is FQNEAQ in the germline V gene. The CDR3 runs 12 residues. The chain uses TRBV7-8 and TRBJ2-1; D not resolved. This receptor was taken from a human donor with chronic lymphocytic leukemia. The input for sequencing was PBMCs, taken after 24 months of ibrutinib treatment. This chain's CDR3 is CASSLGSSEQFF. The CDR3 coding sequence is TGTGCCAGCAGCTTAGGGAGCAGTGAGCAGTTCTTC.